Presented here are 27 T cell receptor beta chains from one specimen sequenced in a study of CD8 T cells in Susac syndrome. After extraction with the RNeasy kit, about 0.45 to 1 ug of the RNA was reverse transcribed using random hexamers. TCRdb re-analysed the immunoSEQ multiplex PCR reads in MiXCR, keeping a single row per CDR3 protein. The data contain a few hundred thousand distinct CDR3 sequences, 90% to 95% of them singletons. Specimen: CD8+ T cells from PBMCs. These receptors were taken from a human donor with multiple sclerosis.

The gene calls are TRBV5-6 and TRBJ1-5, with D possibly being TRBD1 (6 bases). Germline V lookup: CDR1 SGHDT, CDR2 YYEEEE. The V end lost 0 bases, the J end lost 3 bases, and 7 bases lay between the germline ends. The CDR3 consists of 14 residues. The chain's CDR3 is CASSLAGANQPQHF. The CDR3 region has the DNA TGTGCCAGCAGCTTGGCAGGGGCCAATCAGCCCCAGCATTTT.

This rearrangement joins TRBV12-3 or TRBV12-4 to TRBJ1-2, with D unclear. The CDR3 sequence is 14 residues long. V lost 2 bases and J 5 bases, leaving 12 bases between the germline ends. Here the CDR3 reads CASSLKSAPYGYTF. CDR3 in DNA: TGTGCCAGCAGTTTAAAGTCAGCACCTTATGGCTACACCTTC.

The chain links TRBV10-2 to TRBJ1-1; D ambiguous. The V end was cut by 9 bases, the J end by 1 base, with 21 bases between. CDR3 length: 16 residues. CDR1 is WSHSY, CDR2 SAAADI, per germline. The CDR3 nucleotides read TGCGCCAGGCTTCAAAGGGAGCTTGAGGCGAACACTGAAGCTTTCTTT. It specifies CARLQRELEANTEAFF.

This sequence joins TRBV6-5 and TRBJ2-7, with 10 bases fitting TRBD2. The CDR3 consists of 17 residues. J was trimmed by 3 bases and V by 0 bases; bases with no gene match: 8. CDR1 and CDR2 (germline): MNHEY, SVGAGI. The CDR3 coding sequence is TGTGCCAGCAGTTACTCGATCCGGACTAGCGGAAACTACGAGCAGTACTTC. It translates to CASSYSIRTSGNYEQYF.

This chain joins TRBV5-6 and TRBJ2-7; tentative D call: TRBD1 (5 bases). The CDR3 runs to 14 residues. CDR1 is SGHDT, CDR2 YYEEEE, per germline. V dropped 0 bases and J dropped 5 bases, with 12 bases sitting between them. The CDR3 DNA reads TGTGCCAGCAGCTTGGACAGGAACCTCCACGAGCAGTACTTC. It yields the protein CASSLDRNLHEQYF. Filled out from reference TRBV5-6 and TRBJ2-7, the complete variable domain reads DAGVTQSPTHLIKTRGQQVTLRCSPKSGHDTVSWYQQALGQGPQFIFQYYEEEERQRGNFPDRFSGHQFPNYSSELNVNALLLGDSALYLCASSLDRNLHEQYFGPGTRLTVT.

V and J are TRBV12-3 or TRBV12-4 and TRBJ2-5; 7 nucleotides align to TRBD1. V lost 6 bases, J lost 2 bases, and 6 bases stayed unmatched. The CDR3 covers 14 residues. The CDR3 DNA follows: TGTGCCAGCAGCCATCCGGGACAGCAAGAGACCCAGTACTTC. Encoded protein: CASSHPGQQETQYF.

The chain carries TRBV20-1 and TRBJ1-2, with TRBD1 matching 7 bases. Germline CDR1 is DFQATT and CDR2 is SNEGSKA (reference sequence). There are 14 residues in the CDR3. Trimming took 6 bases from V and 6 from J; bases not matched to a gene: 13. The DNA for the CDR3 is TGCAGTGCCGTTCGGGGAGACAGGGAAAATGGCTACACCTTC. Translating it yields CSAVRGDRENGYTF.

In DNA, the CDR3 is TGTGCCAGCAGTCGAGCAGCTCACAGGGGGACCGGGGAGCTGTTTTTT. This sequence encodes CASSRAAHRGTGELFF. This chain uses TRBV7-2 with TRBJ2-2; TRBD1 matches at 8 bases. CDR3 size: 16 residues. Unmatched junction bases numbered 11, after V lost 6 bases and J lost 5 bases. Germline V gene lookup returns CDR1 SGHTA and CDR2 FQGNSA.

The V call is TRBV30, the J call TRBJ2-5, with 9 bases matching TRBD2. Germline CDR1 and CDR2: GTSNPN and SVGIG (reference sequence). The junction had 12 bases not matched to a gene; V was cut back by 3 bases and J by 7 bases. The CDR3 is 15 amino acids. CDR3 DNA: TGTGCCTGGAGCCCGCGGGGGGGTTTAAGGGCGACCCAGTACTTC. This encodes CAWSPRGGLRATQYF.

The genes are TRBV13 and TRBJ1-4; D remains ambiguous. This CDR3 contains 14 residues. Germline CDR1 PRHDT, CDR2 FYEKMQ (reference sequence). V lost 1 base, J lost 4 bases, and 7 bases lay in between. CDR3 coding DNA: TGTGCCAGCAGCTTAGAAGGACGTAATGAAAAACTGTTTTTT. Its protein product is CASSLEGRNEKLFF.

V is TRBV29-1 and J is TRBJ2-7; unclear D gene. Looked up from germline, CDR1 is SQVTM and CDR2 is ANQGSEA. Trimming left V 0 bases short and J 5 bases short, with 11 bases between. The CDR3 covers 13 residues. The DNA of the CDR3 is TGCAGCGTTGAAGACGAGGTGTCTGACGAGCAGTACTTC. As protein: CSVEDEVSDEQYF.

The CDR3 nucleotides read TGTGCCAGCAGTCTAGAAGGCGAGTGGGGTTCCTATGGCTACACCTTC. This encodes CASSLEGEWGSYGYTF. The J gene is TRBJ1-2, the V gene TRBV5-6; D not resolved. This CDR3 is built from 16 residues. In germline, CDR1 is SGHDT, CDR2 YYEEEE. V dropped 5 bases and J dropped 4 bases, with 21 bases sitting between them.

This chain links TRBV7-9 with TRBJ2-1, with TRBD2 matching 8 bases. The V segment lost 6 bases and the J segment 9 bases; nucleotides outside the gene matches: 13. CDR1 and CDR2 from the germline V gene are SEHNR and FQNEAQ (reference sequence). The CDR3 runs 15 residues. This CDR3 is CASRAPGTRGGEQFF. For the CDR3, the DNA is TGTGCCAGCAGGGCGCCCGGGACTAGGGGGGGTGAGCAGTTCTTC.

The chain recombines TRBV7-8 with TRBJ2-4, with 8 bases aligning to TRBD1. V gave up 3 bases and J gave up 8 bases; unmatched junction bases: 6. Germline CDR1 and CDR2: SGHVS and FQNEAQ. The CDR3 consists of 14 residues. The CDR3 coding sequence is TGTGCCAGCAGCTTCGGACAGGGCGAGGACATTCAGTACTTC. This sequence encodes CASSFGQGEDIQYF.

The chain carries TRBV19 and TRBJ1-2; 7 nucleotides align to TRBD1. The CDR3 extends over 11 amino acids. Germline CDR1 is LNHDA and CDR2 is SQIVND (reference sequence). V lost 9 bases to trimming and J lost 7 bases; unmatched junction nucleotides: 5. CDR3 DNA sequence: TGTGCCAGCCGAACAGGGGCTGGCTACACCTTC. Translation gives CASRTGAGYTF.

The chain links TRBV20-1 to TRBJ2-1, with D possibly being TRBD1 or TRBD2 (7 bases each). The CDR3 sequence is 14 residues long. With 3 bases removed from V and 6 bases from J, the gap between germline ends came to 15 bases. CDR1 is DFQATT, CDR2 SNEGSKA, per germline (reference sequence). Written as DNA, the CDR3 is TGCAGTGCTAGCGGGGGGTCAGGGGGCAATGAGCAGTTCTTC. Translating gives CSASGGSGGNEQFF.

This rearrangement joins TRBV12-3 or TRBV12-4 to TRBJ1-4, with 12 bases fitting TRBD1. The CDR3 contains 16 residues. With V trimmed by 5 bases and J by 4 bases, 5 bases remained unmatched. This chain's CDR3 is CASSPGTGGDNEKLFF. The CDR3 DNA sequence: TGTGCCAGCAGTCCCGGGACAGGGGGCGATAATGAAAAACTGTTTTTT.

The genes are TRBV7-9 and TRBJ2-5, with D maybe TRBD2 (5 bases). The CDR3 spans 15 residues. The germline V and J ends were trimmed by 5 bases and 2 bases, with 15 bases remaining between them. Germline lookup yields CDR1 SEHNR and CDR2 FQNEAQ (reference sequence). CDR3 residues: CASSQILVGQETQYF. CDR3 nucleotide sequence: TGTGCCAGCAGCCAGATACTAGTCGGTCAAGAGACCCAGTACTTC. Looking up the rest from reference TRBV7-9 and TRBJ2-5 gives the full variable domain: DTGVSQNPRHKITKRGQNVTFRCDPISEHNRLYWYRQTLGQGPEFLTYFQNEAQLEKSRLLSDRFSAERPKGSFSTLEIQRTEQGDSAMYLCASSQILVGQETQYFGPGTRLLVL.

The chain carries TRBV12-3 or TRBV12-4 and TRBJ2-3; 12 nucleotides match TRBD2. V dropped 5 bases and J dropped 3; count of bases not matched to a gene: 6. The CDR3 is 16 residues long. CDR3 sequence (DNA): TGTGCCAGCAGTCCAACTAGCGGGGGGCCAACAGATACGCAGTATTTT. Protein: CASSPTSGGPTDTQYF.

The rearrangement joins TRBV2 to TRBJ2-7; D is perhaps TRBD2 (6 bases). V lost 5 bases, J lost 3 bases, and 35 bases lay in between. In germline, CDR1 is SNHLY, CDR2 FYNNEI. The CDR3 has 21 amino acids. The CDR3 protein is CASSTPLLGGRGTTWGYEQYF. CDR3 in DNA: TGTGCCAGCAGTACACCACTATTGGGGGGACGGGGCACTACGTGGGGCTACGAGCAGTACTTC.

The J gene is TRBJ2-1, the V gene TRBV19, with D perhaps matching TRBD2 (6 bases). CDR1 and CDR2 from the germline V gene are LNHDA and SQIVND (reference sequence). The CDR3 extends over 16 amino acids. Trimming left V 1 base short and J 3 bases short, with 13 bases between. CDR3 sequence (DNA): TGTGCCAGTAGTATAGGGGGAACTAGCTACTACAATGAGCAGTTCTTC. Translation: CASSIGGTSYYNEQFF.

This clonotype came up a few times. This chain links TRBV23-1 with TRBJ2-7; D remains ambiguous. TRBV23-1 is identified as an open reading frame with a role that is uncertain. V lost 0 bases and J 0 bases, leaving 12 bases between the germline ends. The CDR3 runs 16 residues. CDR3 nucleotide sequence: TGCGCCAGCAGTCAATCGAGGCAGTGTATCTCCTACGAGCAGTACTTC. It yields the protein CASSQSRQCISYEQYF.

The rearrangement joins TRBV9 to TRBJ1-2; D ambiguous. Trimming pared 2 bases from V and 5 bases from J, leaving 19 bases between. Germline loops: CDR1 SGDLS, CDR2 YYNGEE. The CDR3 runs 16 residues. DNA for the CDR3: TGTGCCAGCAGCGTGAACCTTAAGAGTGGTGAATATGGCTACACCTTC. It is translated as CASSVNLKSGEYGYTF.

The genes are TRBV7-9 and TRBJ1-1; D is ambiguous. V dropped 3 bases and J dropped 7 bases, with 6 bases sitting between them. The CDR3 is made up of 11 amino acids. CDR1 SEHNR and CDR2 FQNEAQ come from the germline V gene (reference sequence). The CDR3, as DNA: TGTGCCAGCAGCTTCGACGGTGAAGCTTTCTTT. Translation: CASSFDGEAFF.

The genes are TRBV27 and TRBJ1-1; maybe TRBD1 (6 bases). CDR1 is MNHEY and CDR2 is SMNVEV in the germline V gene (reference sequence). The CDR3 runs 14 residues. Trimming pared 5 bases from V and 0 bases from J, leaving 10 bases between. CDR3 nucleotides: TGTGCCAGCAGTCCAACAGGGATGAACACTGAAGCTTTCTTT. It yields the protein CASSPTGMNTEAFF.

This CDR3 reads CASSLGQGLDQPQHF. DNA of the CDR3: TGTGCCAGCAGCTTAGGGCAGGGCCTAGATCAGCCCCAGCATTTT. The chain is built from TRBV7-9 and TRBJ1-5; D possibly corresponds to TRBD1 (5 bases). There are 15 residues in the CDR3. Trimming left V 1 base short and J 5 bases short, with 12 bases between. Germline-derived CDR1 and CDR2 are SEHNR and FQNEAQ (reference sequence). The full variable domain, rest sourced from reference TRBV7-9 and TRBJ1-5, is DTGVSQNPRHKITKRGQNVTFRCDPISEHNRLYWYRQTLGQGPEFLTYFQNEAQLEKSRLLSDRFSAERPKGSFSTLEIQRTEQGDSAMYLCASSLGQGLDQPQHFGDGTRLSIL.

V is TRBV29-1 and J is TRBJ1-1, with D possibly TRBD1 on 5 matching bases. Trimming took 0 bases from V and 5 from J, leaving 16 bases between them. Germline CDR1 and CDR2: SQVTM and ANQGSEA. This CDR3 spans 15 amino acids. Here the CDR3 DNA reads TGCAGCGTTGAAGAGGGTTGGGGGGGGTTTACTGAAGCTTTCTTT. It specifies CSVEEGWGGFTEAFF.